This T cell receptor beta chain originates from a study of T cell repertoires in aging, cancer and after chemotherapy. Losses at the gene ends were 4 bases for V and 4 bases for J; bases not matched to a gene: 6. This CDR3 spans 15 amino acids. CDR1 and CDR2 (germline): SGHNT, YYREEE (reference sequence). The template was genomic DNA from peripheral blood, not RNA. General observations from the study: In healthy donors, age-related TCR diversity loss mainly reflected lost richness.

Multiplex touch-down PCR with TRB-A/B primers amplified rearranged V-D-J TRB sequences. MiXCR was run by TCRdb on the multiplex PCR reads, yielding one entry per CDR3 protein. The sample contains approximately 13,000 distinct CDR3 sequences, approximately 24% of which appear only once. This clonotype was seen only a few times. Antigen: not known. Input material: blood. This rearrangement joins TRBV5-4 to TRBJ1-3, with TRBD1 identical over 9 bases. The source of this sequence is a human donor in good health. CDR3 residues: CASSAGTGSGNTIYF. CDR3 nucleotide sequence: TGTGCCAGCAGCGCCGGGACAGGGTCAGGAAACACCATATATTTT.